What follows is one T cell receptor (beta chain) and its context. Its specificity is not known. With 7 bases removed from V and 5 bases from J, the gap between germline ends came to 14 bases. This CDR3 is built from 13 residues. Germline CDR1 MDHEN, CDR2 SYDVKM. This entry comes from a study of cytotoxic CD8 clonotypes in ibrutinib-treated CLL. Notes on the study in general: The study found public clonotypes uncommon, contracting or stable on treatment.

Measured with immunoSEQ multiplex PCR; TCRdb has only the in-frame clones, and not every one. The sample shows about 140,000 clones, around 77% of them seen only once. The receptor was derived from a human donor with chronic lymphocytic leukemia. The chain carries TRBV28 and TRBJ2-5, with a possible D match to TRBD2 (5 bases). The starting material was PBMCs, obtained after 12 months of ibrutinib treatment. CDR3 protein: CASMDWLGETQYF. The DNA of the CDR3 is TGTGCCAGCATGGACTGGCTGGGCGAGACCCAGTACTTC.